These 27 T cell receptor beta chains originate from one sample sequenced in a study of shared clonotypes between healthy human individuals. Assay: immunoSEQ multiplex PCR; the TCRdb copy retains only in-frame clones and omits some. This table holds around 700,000 clones, 55% to 75% found once. The sequencing sample was made of memory CD4+ T cells sorted from blood. As for subset: CD45RA-negative fraction. These receptors were obtained from a woman in her thirties in good health.

The V gene is TRBV18, the J gene TRBJ1-2, with D maybe TRBD1 (5 bases). V gave up 6 bases and J gave up 8 bases, with 28 bases separating them. This CDR3 is built from 17 residues. Germline CDR1 KGHSH, CDR2 LQKENI. The CDR3, as DNA: TGTGCCAGCTCCTGGGCTCTACAGGAGGGACCGGCGGGGGGCTACACCTTC. Protein: CASSWALQEGPAGGYTF.

The chain is built from TRBV5-8 and TRBJ1-1, with 8 bases lining up with TRBD1. CDR3 length equals 15 residues. With V trimmed by 5 bases and J by 1 base, 7 bases remained unmatched. CDR1 is SGHTS and CDR2 is YDEGEE in the germline V gene. For the CDR3, the DNA is TGTGCCAGCAGACCCAGGACAGGGAAGAACACTGAAGCTTTCTTT. This translates into CASRPRTGKNTEAFF.

The chain uses TRBV27 and TRBJ2-2; 9 nucleotides match TRBD2. From germline, CDR1 is MNHEY and CDR2 SMNVEV (reference sequence). The CDR3 extends over 16 amino acids. V trimming: 5 bases; J trimming: 7 bases; junction bases outside the gene matches: 11. The DNA of the CDR3 is TGTGCCAGCAGTCCCTCGGGCGGGAGGGCTGGCGGGGAGCTGTTTTTT. It is translated as CASSPSGGRAGGELFF.

As to this clone: Different DNA sequences within this sample yield the same CDR3. This sequence joins TRBV5-6 and TRBJ2-6, with D unclear. Trimming took 2 bases from V and 0 from J, leaving 6 bases between them. Germline lookup yields CDR1 SGHDT and CDR2 YYEEEE. This CDR3 comprises 15 residues. The chain's CDR3 is CASSFKGSGANVLTF. The CDR3 DNA follows: TGTGCCAGCAGCTTTAAGGGCTCTGGGGCCAACGTCCTGACTTTC.

The V gene is TRBV15, the J gene TRBJ2-7; D not certain. Germline CDR1 reads LNHNV; CDR2 reads YYDKDF (reference sequence). This CDR3 contains 17 residues. V was shortened by 0 bases and J by 0 bases, with 15 bases between the two germline ends. Here the CDR3 DNA reads TGTGCCACCAGCAGAGATAATCGGCAGGCGATCTCCTACGAGCAGTACTTC. It translates to CATSRDNRQAISYEQYF. The full variable domain, its missing parts supplied by reference TRBV15 and TRBJ2-7, is DAMVIQNPRYQVTQFGKPVTLSCSQTLNHNVMYWYQQKSSQAPKLLFHYYDKDFNNEADTPDNFQSRRPNTSFCFLDIRSPGLGDTAMYLCATSRDNRQAISYEQYFGPGTRLTVT.

This clone showed up just once. The J gene is TRBJ1-3, the V gene TRBV10-3, with D unclear. CDR3 length equals 13 residues. The V end was cut by 6 bases, the J end by 0 bases, with 6 bases between. CDR1 and CDR2 from the germline V gene are ENHRY and SYGVKD. The CDR3 region has the DNA TGTGCCATCAGGCTGAACTCTGGAAACACCATATATTTT. Translation gives CAIRLNSGNTIYF.

Comment on this clone: Given a much more abundant clone one base away, this may be a read error. The same CDR3 arises from other DNA sequences in this sample as well. The chain employs TRBV18 and TRBJ2-5; no clear D gene. CDR1 and CDR2 from the germline V gene are KGHSH and LQKENI. Trimming stripped 3 bases from V and 1 base from J, with 3 bases between. This CDR3 is built from 12 residues. CDR3 DNA: TGTGCCAGCTCACCTAGCCAAGAGACCCAGTACTTC. Its protein is CASSPSQETQYF.

V is TRBV18 and J is TRBJ1-1; 9 bases are shared with TRBD1. CDR3 length: 14 amino acids. With V trimmed by 5 bases and J by 4 bases, 5 bases remained unmatched. Germline CDR1 is KGHSH and CDR2 is LQKENI. CDR3 protein: CASSSETGGTEAFF. The CDR3 bases are TGTGCCAGCTCATCAGAGACAGGGGGCACTGAAGCTTTCTTT.

Of note for this clone: The same CDR3 arises from other DNA sequences in this sample as well. CDR3 sequence: CASSPDSPGYNEQFF. The CDR3 nucleotides read TGCGCCAGCAGCCCCGACAGTCCTGGGTACAATGAGCAGTTCTTC. V gene TRBV5-1 combines with J gene TRBJ2-1, with D perhaps TRBD1 (5 bases). Germline CDR1 is SGHRS and CDR2 is YFSETQ. CDR3 length: 15 amino acids. V gave up 4 bases and J gave up 4 bases, with 15 bases separating them.

This clone is medium-sized (0.01 to 0.1%) in the sample. This chain uses TRBV27 with TRBJ1-1; a weak D match, TRBD1 (5 bases). The CDR3 has 15 residues. The V end was cut by 4 bases, the J end by 4 bases, with 16 bases between. The germline V gene encodes CDR1 MNHEY and CDR2 SMNVEV (reference sequence). The DNA for the CDR3 is TGTGCCAGCAGTTCCTGGTTGGGGGTGGGCACTGAAGCTTTCTTT. It yields the protein CASSSWLGVGTEAFF.

In the case of this clone: In the same sample, other DNA sequences code for this CDR3. The chain combines TRBV6-1 with TRBJ1-1; a weak D match, TRBD1 (5 bases). This CDR3 contains 14 residues. The V gene's germline CDR1 is MNHNS and CDR2 SASEGT. The germline V and J ends were trimmed by 5 bases and 2 bases, with 12 bases remaining between them. CDR3 sequence: CASSPRGGNTEAFF. CDR3 nucleotides: TGTGCCAGCAGTCCCCGGGGGGGAAACACTGAAGCTTTCTTT.

The sample holds one count of this clone. This chain joins TRBV28 and TRBJ2-5; D perhaps matches TRBD1 (5 bases). V lost 6 bases and J 5 bases, leaving 16 bases between the germline ends. Germline V gene data show CDR1 as MDHEN and CDR2 as SYDVKM. This CDR3 contains 14 residues. The CDR3 DNA sequence: TGTGCCAGCAGACCCGTCTGGGGCTTGGAGACCCAGTACTTC. It is translated as CASRPVWGLETQYF. Full variable domain (outside the CDR3, taken from reference TRBV28 and TRBJ2-5): DVKVTQSSRYLVKRTGEKVFLECVQDMDHENMFWYRQDPGLGLRLIYFSYDVKMKEKGDIPEGYSVSREKKERFSLILESASTNQTSMYLCASRPVWGLETQYFGPGTRLLVL.

This clone was seen many times. The chain employs TRBV5-1 and TRBJ2-1; D tentatively fits TRBD1 or TRBD2 (5 bases each). The V gene's germline CDR1 is SGHRS and CDR2 YFSETQ. This CDR3 has 15 amino acids. V lost 0 bases, J lost 6 bases, and 13 bases lay in between. The CDR3 DNA reads TGCGCCAGCAGCTTGGGGGGGACGGAAATCAATGAGCAGTTCTTC. Its translation: CASSLGGTEINEQFF.

The chain has TRBV7-2 and TRBJ2-1; D may be TRBD2 (5 bases). The CDR3 has 13 amino acids. The germline V gene encodes CDR1 SGHTA and CDR2 FQGNSA. The V end lost 5 bases, the J end lost 4 bases, and 9 bases lay between the germline ends. The CDR3 protein is CASSQTKYNEQFF. DNA of the CDR3: TGTGCCAGCAGCCAGACTAAGTACAATGAGCAGTTCTTC.

V and J are TRBV11-3 and TRBJ2-1, with a weak D call TRBD2 (7 bases). Looked up from germline, CDR1 is SGHNT and CDR2 is YENEEA. Trimming removed 4 bases at V and 6 bases at J, with 16 bases between. CDR3 length: 15 amino acids. The CDR3 nucleotides read TGTGCCAGCAGCTCGCTGGGCGGGGGCTCCAATGAGCAGTTCTTC. It is translated as CASSSLGGGSNEQFF.

V usage is TRBV29-1 and J usage is TRBJ2-1; TRBD1 aligns across 7 bases. The germline V gene encodes CDR1 SQVTM and CDR2 ANQGSEA. The CDR3 covers 14 residues. The trim removed 8 bases at V and 3 bases at J, leaving 10 bases unmatched. The CDR3 protein is CSHMGQSFYNEQFF. CDR3 DNA: TGCAGCCACATGGGACAGTCTTTCTACAATGAGCAGTTCTTC.

This clone was seen more than once but under ten times. V is TRBV2 and J is TRBJ1-1; D remains unclear. V was trimmed by 6 bases and J by 6 bases, leaving 17 bases between them. Germline assignment: CDR1 SNHLY and CDR2 FYNNEI. The CDR3 totals 14 residues. The CDR3: CASRREQTMAEAFF. In DNA form, the CDR3 reads TGTGCCAGCAGGCGGGAACAGACCATGGCTGAAGCTTTCTTT.

V and J are TRBV5-1 and TRBJ2-2; either TRBD1 or TRBD2 may supply D (5 bases each). The ends were cut back, 5 bases at V and 9 bases at J, with 20 bases in the middle. CDR3 length: 15 residues. Germline CDR1 SGHRS, CDR2 YFSETQ. The CDR3 sequence is CASRLKYRDVRELFF. CDR3 sequence (DNA): TGCGCCAGCAGACTAAAATACCGGGACGTGAGGGAGCTGTTTTTT.

Notes on this clone: This specimen includes other DNA sequences encoding the same CDR3. The chain uses TRBV9 and TRBJ2-7, with TRBD1 as a possible D gene (5 bases). Germline V gene lookup returns CDR1 SGDLS and CDR2 YYNGEE. V was pared by 0 bases and J by 7 bases, with 11 bases between. This CDR3 is 13 amino acids long. CDR3 bases: TGTGCCAGCAGCGTAGGGGGCGGTGGGGAGCAGTACTTC. Its protein product is CASSVGGGGEQYF.

The chain combines TRBV6-1 with TRBJ2-7, with D possibly called TRBD1 or TRBD2 (5 bases each). Germline CDR1 is MNHNS and CDR2 is SASEGT. V was pared by 5 bases and J by 6 bases, with 20 bases between. The CDR3 totals 15 residues. The CDR3 region has the DNA TGTGCCAGCAGTAAAACCGGGGCCGCGTCGGTCGAGCAGTACTTC. This codes for CASSKTGAASVEQYF.

The chain carries TRBV7-9 and TRBJ2-7, with 9 bases matching TRBD1. Germline CDR1 reads SEHNR; CDR2 reads FQNEAQ (reference sequence). The CDR3 length is 16 residues. After removal of 5 bases from V and 2 bases from J, the junction contained 10 bases not matched to a gene. The CDR3 protein is CASSPRDRVGPYEQYF. The CDR3 DNA reads as TGTGCCAGCAGCCCCCGGGACAGGGTCGGACCCTACGAGCAGTACTTC.

The chain uses TRBV30 and TRBJ1-2; 7 bases fit TRBD1. J was trimmed by 4 bases and V by 5 bases; bases with no gene match: 13. This CDR3 contains 15 residues. CDR1 GTSNPN and CDR2 SVGIG come from the germline V gene (reference sequence). The CDR3 coding sequence is TGTGCCTGGCGTCATCTCCGGACAGGCGTCTATGGCTACACCTTC. Amino acids: CAWRHLRTGVYGYTF.

The chain carries TRBV28 and TRBJ1-3, with D possibly matching TRBD1 (5 bases). V was trimmed by 7 bases and J by 2 bases, leaving 15 bases between them. CDR3 length: 15 residues. From germline, CDR1 is MDHEN and CDR2 SYDVKM. The CDR3 region is CASTLSGGAGNTIYF. CDR3 coding DNA: TGTGCCAGCACTCTCTCCGGAGGGGCTGGAAACACCATATATTTT. Full variable domain (outside the CDR3, taken from reference TRBV28 and TRBJ1-3): DVKVTQSSRYLVKRTGEKVFLECVQDMDHENMFWYRQDPGLGLRLIYFSYDVKMKEKGDIPEGYSVSREKKERFSLILESASTNQTSMYLCASTLSGGAGNTIYFGEGSWLTVV.

The chain couples TRBV4-2 to TRBJ2-1; tentative D call: TRBD2 (5 bases). Germline CDR1 reads LGHNA; CDR2 reads YNFKEQ. The CDR3 extends over 18 amino acids. Trimming stripped 4 bases from V and 1 base from J, with 20 bases between. The CDR3 region has the DNA TGTGCCAGCAGCCTTCACCCCGCCAGCGGAGGTTCCTACAATGAGCAGTTCTTC. Protein sequence: CASSLHPASGGSYNEQFF.

The chain joins TRBV10-3 to TRBJ1-3, with D perhaps TRBD1 (5 bases). CDR1 ENHRY and CDR2 SYGVKD come from the germline V gene. V gave up 9 bases and J gave up 2 bases, with 17 bases separating them. CDR3 size: 15 residues. The CDR3 DNA reads as TGTGCCATGAAAGAGGGACGGGGAACTGGAAACACCATATATTTT. Protein sequence: CAMKEGRGTGNTIYF.

Points on this clone: This CDR3 is also generated by other DNA sequences in the sample. The chain combines TRBV28 with TRBJ2-7; D is uncertain. The CDR3 consists of 13 residues. Trimming took 5 bases from V and 2 from J, leaving 10 bases between them. Germline V gives CDR1 MDHEN, CDR2 SYDVKM. This CDR3 is CASSPPSTYEQYF. CDR3 coding DNA: TGTGCCAGCAGTCCCCCTTCCACCTACGAGCAGTACTTC.

This chain uses TRBV11-2 with TRBJ2-5, with a possible D match to TRBD1 (6 bases). This CDR3 comprises 13 residues. CDR1 is SGHAT, CDR2 FQNNGV, per germline. Trimming took off 2 bases at V and 3 bases at J, with 7 bases between the two ends. This chain's CDR3 is CASSLNREETQYF. CDR3 DNA sequence: TGTGCCAGCAGCTTAAACAGGGAAGAGACCCAGTACTTC.